One sample yielded the 27 T cell receptor beta chains listed below, sequenced in a study of shared clonotypes between healthy human individuals. The assay was immunoSEQ multiplex PCR, and TCRdb's table has in-frame clones only and misses some. The sample has more than 2 million clones, about 95% seen once. Positively selected for CCR7, the CD45RO-negative cells used as naive CD8 cells excluded terminally differentiated effector memory CD45RA+ cells. Specimen: naive CD8+ T cells sorted from blood. The source of these receptors is a man aged 18-30 years in good health.

In the case of this clone: Other DNA sequences of this sample code for an identical CDR3. The gene calls are TRBV11-1 and TRBJ2-7; 7 bases are shared with TRBD1. This CDR3 is 13 amino acids long. CDR1 and CDR2 from the germline V gene are SGHAT and FQDESV (reference sequence). Trimming removed 4 bases from V and 2 bases from J; junction bases left unmatched: 2. CDR3 DNA: TGTGCCAGCAGCTGGGGACAGCCCTACGAGCAGTACTTC. Protein product: CASSWGQPYEQYF.

The CDR3, as DNA: TGTGCCAGCAGTAACATTGATAGCAATCAGCCCCAGCATTTT. As protein: CASSNIDSNQPQHF. The chain joins TRBV6-6 to TRBJ1-5; no clear D gene. CDR1 and CDR2 (germline): MNHNY, SVGAGI (reference sequence). Trimming cost V 5 bases and J 0 bases, with 8 bases left between them. The CDR3 is made up of 14 amino acids.

The chain carries TRBV5-1 and TRBJ1-2; no definite D call. Trimming removed 4 bases at V and 4 bases at J, with 14 bases between. The germline CDR1 and CDR2 sequences are SGHRS and YFSETQ. The CDR3 is made up of 14 amino acids. CDR3 in amino acids: CASSLVPESYGYTF. CDR3 DNA sequence: TGCGCCAGCAGCCTCGTGCCAGAGAGCTATGGCTACACCTTC.

The chain links TRBV6-5 to TRBJ1-1; no reliable D call. Trimming removed 2 bases from V and 0 bases from J, with 10 bases in between. The CDR3 has 15 amino acids. CDR1 MNHEY and CDR2 SVGAGI come from the germline V gene. The CDR3 loop is CASSYAPGMNTEAFF. The CDR3 coding sequence is TGTGCCAGCAGTTACGCCCCGGGGATGAACACTGAAGCTTTCTTT.

The CDR3 protein is CASSHSGTSYEQYF. The CDR3, as DNA: TGTGCCAGCAGCCATAGCGGGACATCCTACGAGCAGTACTTC. The rearrangement uses TRBV7-2 and TRBJ2-7, with 8 nucleotides matching TRBD2. The junction had 4 bases not matched to a gene; V was cut back by 5 bases and J by 1 base. The CDR3 spans 14 residues. Germline V lookup: CDR1 SGHTA, CDR2 FQGNSA.

Notes on this clone: The sample carries other DNA sequences with the same CDR3. The chain couples TRBV6-5 to TRBJ2-3, with TRBD2 identical over 8 bases. CDR1 is MNHEY and CDR2 is SVGAGI in the germline V gene. V was pared by 4 bases and J by 0 bases, with 3 bases of the junction left unmatched. The CDR3 length is 15 residues. The CDR3 region has the DNA TGTGCCAGCAGTTTCAGCGGGGGTAGCACAGATACGCAGTATTTT. Protein product: CASSFSGGSTDTQYF.

V usage is TRBV7-8 and J usage is TRBJ2-4; D not certain. Trimming took off 3 bases at V and 6 bases at J, with 15 bases between the two ends. There are 15 residues in the CDR3. Germline CDR1 SGHVS, CDR2 FQNEAQ. CDR3 nucleotide sequence: TGTGCCAGCAGCTTGGATATGGCAGCCTTAAACATTCAGTACTTC. As protein: CASSLDMAALNIQYF.

The chain uses TRBV5-4 and TRBJ2-1; 9 bases map to TRBD2. CDR3 length: 13 residues. Trimming removed 4 bases from V and 8 bases from J; junction bases left unmatched: 4. In germline, CDR1 is SGHNT, CDR2 YYREEE (reference sequence). The DNA of the CDR3 is TGTGCCAGCAGCATACTAGCGGGTGATGAGCAGTTCTTC. It yields the protein CASSILAGDEQFF.

The J gene is TRBJ1-2, the V gene TRBV7-8, with TRBD1 as a possible D gene (5 bases). The V gene's germline CDR1 is SGHVS and CDR2 FQNEAQ. Trimming pared 0 bases from V and 5 bases from J, leaving 10 bases between. The CDR3 is made up of 14 amino acids. In DNA form, the CDR3 reads TGTGCCAGCAGCTTAGCACCAGGGTCTTATGGCTACACCTTC. This translates into CASSLAPGSYGYTF.

Comment on this clone: Other DNA sequences of this sample code for an identical CDR3. This chain joins TRBV18 and TRBJ2-7; 8 bases agree with TRBD2. The CDR3 is 14 amino acids. Germline V gene lookup returns CDR1 KGHSH and CDR2 LQKENI. With V trimmed by 3 bases and J by 1 base, 2 bases remained unmatched. The CDR3 protein is CASSPRGGSYEQYF. The CDR3 bases are TGTGCCAGCTCACCCCGGGGGGGGTCCTACGAGCAGTACTTC.

The chain carries TRBV7-9 and TRBJ2-7; the D gene is possibly TRBD2 (5 bases). Germline assignment: CDR1 SEHNR and CDR2 FQNEAQ (reference sequence). CDR3 length equals 12 residues. Trimming took 7 bases from V and 5 from J, leaving 12 bases between them. Written as DNA, the CDR3 is TGTGCCAGCACCGAGCTAGCTGACGAGCAGTACTTC. Encoded protein: CASTELADEQYF.

The gene calls are TRBV29-1 and TRBJ2-5, with a possible D match to TRBD2 (5 bases). This CDR3 has 14 residues. Germline CDR1 and CDR2: SQVTM and ANQGSEA. Trimming shortened V by 0 bases and J by 5 bases, and 13 bases separated the two germline ends. CDR3 DNA: TGCAGCGTTGAAGATCAGGCGGGTATGGAGACCCAGTACTTC. Translated: CSVEDQAGMETQYF.

The genes are TRBV30 and TRBJ1-2; the D gene is possibly TRBD1 (5 bases). Looked up from germline, CDR1 is GTSNPN and CDR2 is SVGIG (reference sequence). Deletions cut 2 bases from V and 7 bases from J, with 14 bases between. The length of the CDR3 is 13 residues. CDR3 residues: CAWSYSTEGGYTF. The CDR3 DNA reads TGTGCCTGGAGTTATTCGACAGAAGGTGGCTACACCTTC.

This chain joins TRBV10-2 and TRBJ2-7, with unresolved D. With 0 bases removed from V and 6 bases from J, the gap between germline ends came to 6 bases. The length of the CDR3 is 12 residues. Looked up from germline, CDR1 is WSHSY and CDR2 is SAAADI. CDR3 sequence: CASSESISEQYF. The CDR3 DNA sequence: TGCGCCAGCAGTGAGTCGATCTCCGAGCAGTACTTC.

The V gene is TRBV11-2, the J gene TRBJ2-7; no clear D gene. The V gene lost 3 bases and the J gene lost 2 bases, with 11 bases spanning the gap. Per germline, CDR1 SGHAT and CDR2 FQNNGV. The CDR3 contains 14 residues. CDR3: CASSFSGLAYEQYF. The CDR3 coding sequence is TGTGCCAGCAGCTTTTCTGGCCTAGCCTACGAGCAGTACTTC.

This clone occurred once. V and J are TRBV9 and TRBJ2-3; D remains ambiguous. The CDR3 consists of 15 residues. Trimming shortened V by 2 bases and J by 2 bases, and 12 bases separated the two germline ends. Germline V CDR1 and CDR2: SGDLS, YYNGEE. CDR3 sequence: CASSVEMGNTDTQYF. CDR3 nucleotide sequence: TGTGCCAGCAGCGTGGAGATGGGTAACACAGATACGCAGTATTTT.

In the case of this clone: This sample includes further DNA sequences coding for the same CDR3. This chain links TRBV19 with TRBJ1-3; D is unclear. This CDR3 contains 14 residues. Looked up from germline, CDR1 is LNHDA and CDR2 is SQIVND (reference sequence). Trimming took 3 bases from V and 4 from J, leaving 10 bases between them. The CDR3 region is CASSIGDSGNTIYF. The CDR3 bases are TGTGCCAGTAGTATCGGGGATAGCGGAAACACCATATATTTT.

The chain is built from TRBV4-3 and TRBJ2-2; the D gene is possibly TRBD2 (5 bases). V was shortened by 6 bases and J by 2 bases, with 10 bases between the two germline ends. CDR1 LGHNA and CDR2 YSLEER come from the germline V gene. The CDR3 loop spans 14 amino acids. The CDR3 reads CASSLGINTGELFF. The DNA for the CDR3 is TGCGCCAGCAGTCTCGGGATAAACACCGGGGAGCTGTTTTTT.

J is TRBJ1-4 and V is TRBV28; 9 bases are a match to TRBD1. The junction had 6 bases not matched to a gene; V was cut back by 5 bases and J by 8 bases. CDR1 is MDHEN, CDR2 SYDVKM, per germline. The CDR3 runs 14 residues. The CDR3 sequence is CASSPGQGNEKLFF. CDR3 nucleotide sequence: TGTGCCAGCAGTCCGGGACAGGGAAACGAAAAACTGTTTTTT.

J is TRBJ2-3 and V is TRBV7-6, with 7 bases identical to TRBD1. Germline CDR1 and CDR2: SGHVS and FNYEAQ. This CDR3 comprises 13 residues. V dropped 3 bases and J dropped 4; count of bases not matched to a gene: 1. CDR3 DNA sequence: TGTGCCAGCAGCTTTGACAGGGCAGATACGCAGTATTTT. It specifies CASSFDRADTQYF. The variable domain in full, with the rest retrieved from reference TRBV7-6 and TRBJ2-3, is GAGVSQSPRYKVTKRGQDVALRCDPISGHVSLYWYRQALGQGPEFLTYFNYEAQQDKSGLPNDRFSAERPEGSISTLTIQRTEQRDSAMYRCASSFDRADTQYFGPGTRLTVL.

V gene TRBV6-1 combines with J gene TRBJ2-1, with 10 positions matching TRBD2. V was pared by 1 base and J by 5 bases, with 5 bases of the junction left unmatched. Germline CDR1 MNHNS, CDR2 SASEGT. This CDR3 is built from 16 residues. The CDR3 nucleotides read TGTGCCAGCAGTGAAGGTAGCGGGGGGACAAACAATGAGCAGTTCTTC. As protein: CASSEGSGGTNNEQFF.

V is TRBV6-1 and J is TRBJ1-4; perhaps TRBD1 as D (5 bases). This CDR3 has 15 residues. V was pared by 2 bases and J by 3 bases, with 10 bases between. Germline assignment: CDR1 MNHNS and CDR2 SASEGT. The CDR3: CASSEFRGPNEKLFF. The CDR3 nucleotides are TGTGCCAGCAGTGAATTCCGGGGACCTAATGAAAAACTGTTTTTT.

The CDR3 here is CASTPGASYEQYF. CDR3 DNA: TGCGCCAGCACCCCGGGTGCCTCCTACGAGCAGTACTTC. V and J are TRBV10-2 and TRBJ2-7, with D unclear. The CDR3 contains 13 residues. Trimming removed 7 bases from V and 0 bases from J, with 10 bases in between. The germline V gene encodes CDR1 WSHSY and CDR2 SAAADI.

The CDR3: CAISESGGANNSPLHF. Here the CDR3 DNA reads TGTGCCATCAGTGAGTCTGGGGGGGCGAATAATTCACCCCTCCACTTT. The chain couples TRBV10-3 to TRBJ1-6; maybe TRBD1 (6 bases). With 0 bases removed from V and 5 bases from J, the gap between germline ends came to 11 bases. Germline V lookup: CDR1 ENHRY, CDR2 SYGVKD. CDR3 length: 16 residues.

On this clone itself: Other DNA sequences of this sample code for an identical CDR3. This chain's CDR3 is CSVVGGEKLFF. Here the CDR3 DNA reads TGCAGCGTTGTTGGGGGGGAAAAACTGTTTTTT. The J gene is TRBJ1-4, the V gene TRBV29-1, with a weak D call TRBD1 (5 bases). CDR1 and CDR2 (germline): SQVTM, ANQGSEA. This CDR3 region has 11 residues. Trimming left V 4 bases short and J 8 bases short, with 8 bases between.

This sequence joins TRBV7-9 and TRBJ2-7; TRBD2 agrees at 7 bases. Germline values: CDR1 SEHNR, CDR2 FQNEAQ (reference sequence). Losses at the gene ends were 5 bases for V and 3 bases for J; bases not matched to a gene: 13. The CDR3 is 16 residues long. CDR3 DNA: TGTGCCAGCAGCCCGAGCGGGACGGGGGGTCTCTACGAGCAGTACTTC. It yields the protein CASSPSGTGGLYEQYF.

Details on this clone: This same CDR3 is encoded by further DNA sequences in the sample. The rearrangement uses TRBV5-8 and TRBJ2-5, with D maybe TRBD2 (6 bases). V was clipped by 0 bases and J by 1 base, with 7 bases between them. The CDR3 consists of 14 residues. Germline values: CDR1 SGHTS, CDR2 YDEGEE. CDR3 amino acids: CASSLVGGQETQYF. The CDR3 nucleotides read TGTGCCAGCAGCTTGGTGGGGGGCCAAGAGACCCAGTACTTC.